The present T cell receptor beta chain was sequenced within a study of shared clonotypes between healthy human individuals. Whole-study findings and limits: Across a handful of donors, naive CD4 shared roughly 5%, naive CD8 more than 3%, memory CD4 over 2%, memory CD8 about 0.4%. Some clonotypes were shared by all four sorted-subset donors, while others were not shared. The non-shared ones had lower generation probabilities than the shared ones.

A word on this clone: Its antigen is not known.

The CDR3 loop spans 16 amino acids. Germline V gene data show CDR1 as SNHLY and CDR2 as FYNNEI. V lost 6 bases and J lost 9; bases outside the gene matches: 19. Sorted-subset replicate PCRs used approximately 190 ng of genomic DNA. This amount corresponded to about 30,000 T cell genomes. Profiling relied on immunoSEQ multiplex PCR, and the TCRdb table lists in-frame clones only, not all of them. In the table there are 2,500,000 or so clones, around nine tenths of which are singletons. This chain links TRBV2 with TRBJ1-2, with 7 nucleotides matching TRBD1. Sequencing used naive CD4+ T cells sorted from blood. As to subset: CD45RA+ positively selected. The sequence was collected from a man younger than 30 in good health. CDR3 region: CASRPGQLLHKFSYTF. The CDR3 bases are TGTGCCAGCAGGCCGGGACAGCTACTCCACAAGTTTAGCTACACCTTC.